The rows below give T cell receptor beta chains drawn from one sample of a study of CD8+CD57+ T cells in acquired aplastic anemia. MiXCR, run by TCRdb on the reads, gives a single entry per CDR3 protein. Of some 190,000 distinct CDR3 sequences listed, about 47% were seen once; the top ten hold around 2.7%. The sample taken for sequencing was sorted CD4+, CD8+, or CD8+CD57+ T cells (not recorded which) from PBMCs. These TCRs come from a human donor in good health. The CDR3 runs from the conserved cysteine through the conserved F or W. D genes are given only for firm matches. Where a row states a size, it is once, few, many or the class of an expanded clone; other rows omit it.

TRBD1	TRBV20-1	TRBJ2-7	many	CSARTGTGTYEQYF	TGCAGTGCTAGGACCGGGACAGGGACCTACGAGCAGTACTTC
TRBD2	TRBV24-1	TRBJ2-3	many	CATGRLAGDTQYF	TGTGCCACAGGGCGGCTAGCGGGAGATACGCAGTATTTT
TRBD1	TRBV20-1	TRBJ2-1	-	CSATITGGGQFF	TGCAGTGCTACCATCACAGGGGGCGGTCAGTTTTTC
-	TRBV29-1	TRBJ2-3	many	CSVETSTDTQYF	TGCAGCGTCGAAACCAGCACAGATACGCAGTATTTT
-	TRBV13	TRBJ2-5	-	CASSLRQGRETQYF	TGTGCCAGCAGCCTTAGGCAGGGGCGGGAGACCCAGTACTTC
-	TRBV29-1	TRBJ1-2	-	CSVEDPFGTDYGYTF	TGCAGCGTTGAAGATCCATTCGGGACGGACTATGGCTACACCTTC
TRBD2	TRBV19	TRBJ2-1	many	CASSPGLAGGPIYNEQFF	TGTGCCAGTAGTCCAGGACTAGCGGGAGGCCCCATCTACAATGAGCAGTTCTTC
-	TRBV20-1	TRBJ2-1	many	CSARSPHGLDNEQFF	TGCAGTGCTAGATCGCCTCATGGGCTTGACAATGAGCAGTTCTTC
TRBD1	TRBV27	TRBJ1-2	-	CASRSGTGPYGYTF	TGTGCCAGCCGATCCGGGACAGGGCCCTATGGCTACACCTTC
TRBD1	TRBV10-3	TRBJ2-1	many	CAISAGTGRDEQFF	TGTGCCATCAGTGCTGGGACAGGACGCGATGAGCAGTTCTTC
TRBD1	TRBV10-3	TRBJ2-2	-	CAISEGTGQDTGELFF	TGTGCCATCAGTGAGGGTACAGGACAGGACACCGGGGAGCTGTTTTTT
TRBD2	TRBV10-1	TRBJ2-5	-	CASSGLRGGQETQYF	TGCGCCAGCAGCGGCCTTCGGGGGGGTCAAGAGACCCAGTACTTC
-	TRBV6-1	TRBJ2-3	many	CASSAYQTGSGDTQYF	TGTGCCAGCAGTGCCTACCAAACAGGGTCGGGTGATACGCAGTATTTT
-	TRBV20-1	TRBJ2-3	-	CSATRGGTVTDTQYF	TGCAGTGCCACACGAGGGGGGACCGTCACAGATACGCAGTATTTT
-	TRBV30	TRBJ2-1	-	CAGSRGAFYNEQFF	TGTGCTGGGTCAAGGGGGGCTTTCTACAATGAGCAGTTCTTC
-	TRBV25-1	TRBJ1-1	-	CASSESTLGGNTEAFF	TGTGCCAGCAGTGAATCGACGCTCGGTGGGAACACTGAAGCTTTCTTT
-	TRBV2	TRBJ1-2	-	CASSQGAVNYGYTF	TGTGCCAGCAGTCAGGGTGCTGTTAACTATGGCTACACCTTC
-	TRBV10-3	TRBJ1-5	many	CAISESLVQPQHF	TGTGCCATCAGTGAGTCGCTCGTCCAGCCCCAGCATTTT
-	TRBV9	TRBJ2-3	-	CASSVGGVADTQYF	TGTGCCAGCAGCGTCGGGGGAGTTGCAGATACGCAGTATTTT
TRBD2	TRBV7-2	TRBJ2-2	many	CASSLNSAGVSGELFF	TGTGCCAGCAGCTTAAACTCAGCGGGAGTTTCCGGGGAGCTGTTTTTT
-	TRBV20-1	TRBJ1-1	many	CSAGKLMNTEAFF	TGCAGTGCTGGAAAGCTAATGAACACTGAAGCTTTCTTT
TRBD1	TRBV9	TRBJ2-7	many	CASSAGTGTGEQYF	TGTGCCAGCAGCGCCGGGACAGGGACTGGCGAGCAGTACTTC
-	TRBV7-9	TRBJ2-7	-	CASSSSDYNEQYF	TGTGCCAGCAGCTCCTCAGACTACAATGAGCAGTACTTC
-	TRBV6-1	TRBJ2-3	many	CASSLLHTDTQYF	TGTGCCAGCAGTTTACTCCACACAGATACGCAGTATTTT
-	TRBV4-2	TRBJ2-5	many	CASSQEGYETQYF	TGTGCCAGCAGCCAAGAGGGGTACGAGACCCAGTACTTC
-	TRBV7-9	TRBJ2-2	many	CASSLLVTGELFF	TGTGCCAGCAGCTTACTCGTCACCGGGGAGCTGTTTTTT
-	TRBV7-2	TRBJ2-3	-	CASSLRVGADTQYF	TGTGCCAGCAGCCTACGTGTCGGCGCAGATACGCAGTATTTT
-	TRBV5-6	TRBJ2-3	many	CASSLAGATDTQYF	TGTGCCAGCAGCTTGGCGGGGGCTACAGATACGCAGTATTTT
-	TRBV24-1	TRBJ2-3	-	CATSDYRPPHTQYF	TGTGCCACCAGTGATTACCGCCCCCCGCATACGCAGTATTTT
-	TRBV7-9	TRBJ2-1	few	CASTEGSYNEQFF	TGTGCCAGCACGGAAGGCTCCTACAATGAGCAGTTCTTC
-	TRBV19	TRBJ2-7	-	CASSLLQGGEQYF	TGTGCCAGTAGTTTATTACAGGGTGGCGAGCAGTACTTC
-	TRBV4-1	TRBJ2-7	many	CASSQGRYTTYEQYF	TGCGCCAGCAGCCAGGGACGGTATACCACCTACGAGCAGTACTTC
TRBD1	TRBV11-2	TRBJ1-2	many	CASSLRDRYYTF	TGTGCCAGCAGCTTAAGGGACAGGTATTACACCTTC
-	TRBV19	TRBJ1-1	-	CASQLGGTEAFF	TGTGCCAGCCAGCTGGGAGGGACTGAAGCTTTCTTT
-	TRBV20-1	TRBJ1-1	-	CSARADTNTEAFF	TGCAGTGCTAGAGCCGATACGAACACTGAAGCTTTCTTT
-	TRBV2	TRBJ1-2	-	CASSEVDYGYTF	TGTGCCAGCAGTGAAGTTGACTATGGCTACACCTTC
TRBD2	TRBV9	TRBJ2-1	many	CASSFGTSGYNEQFF	TGTGCCAGCAGCTTCGGGACTAGCGGCTACAATGAGCAGTTCTTC
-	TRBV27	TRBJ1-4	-	CASSFRGGSEKLFF	TGTGCCAGCAGTTTTCGGGGGGGTAGCGAAAAACTGTTTTTT
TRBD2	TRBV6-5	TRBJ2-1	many	CASSYSGLVGRHEQFF	TGTGCCAGCAGTTACTCCGGACTAGTTGGTAGGCATGAGCAGTTCTTC
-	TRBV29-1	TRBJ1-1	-	CSVWGRWDTEAFF	TGCAGCGTGTGGGGCAGGTGGGACACTGAAGCTTTCTTT
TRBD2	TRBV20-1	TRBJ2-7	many	CSARAGTSGGNSYEQYF	TGCAGTGCTAGAGCCGGGACTAGCGGGGGCAACTCCTACGAGCAGTACTTC
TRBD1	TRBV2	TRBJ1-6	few	CASSLRDRGNSPLHF	TGTGCCAGCAGTCTGCGGGACAGGGGGAATTCACCCCTCCACTTT
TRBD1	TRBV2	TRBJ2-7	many	CASSGRGDSHFSYEQYF	TGTGCCAGCAGTGGCCGAGGGGACAGCCACTTCTCCTACGAGCAGTACTTC
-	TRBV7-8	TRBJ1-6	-	CASSPTDTDYNSPLHF	TGTGCCAGCAGCCCGACGGACACGGATTATAATTCGCCCCTCCACTTT
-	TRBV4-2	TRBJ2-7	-	CASSQLWSTAYEQYF	TGTGCCAGCAGCCAATTATGGTCGACTGCCTACGAGCAGTACTTC
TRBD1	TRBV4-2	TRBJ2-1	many	CASSQDLDRGRNEQFF	TGTGCCAGCAGCCAAGATCTCGACAGGGGGCGCAATGAGCAGTTCTTC
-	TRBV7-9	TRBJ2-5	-	CASSLGLGATETQYF	TGTGCCAGCAGCTTAGGGCTGGGGGCCACAGAGACCCAGTACTTC
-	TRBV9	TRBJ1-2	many	CASSSRARQGDGYTF	TGTGCCAGCAGCTCCCGGGCGAGGCAGGGCGATGGCTACACCTTC
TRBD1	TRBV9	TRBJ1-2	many	CASSPGQGDYGYTF	TGTGCCAGCAGTCCGGGACAGGGGGACTATGGCTACACCTTC
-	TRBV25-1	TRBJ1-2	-	CASSRPRINYGYTF	TGTGCCAGCAGTCGTCCGAGGATTAACTATGGCTACACCTTC
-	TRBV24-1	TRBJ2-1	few	CATSDPTPRSTNEQFF	TGTGCCACCAGTGACCCCACCCCGAGGTCGACCAATGAGCAGTTCTTC
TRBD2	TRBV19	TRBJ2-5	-	CASRRLAGQETQYF	TGTGCCAGTAGGCGACTAGCGGGCCAAGAGACCCAGTACTTC
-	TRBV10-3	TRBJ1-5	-	CATYGGDSNQPQHF	TGTGCCACTTATGGGGGAGATAGCAATCAGCCCCAGCATTTT
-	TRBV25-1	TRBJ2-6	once	CASRLSSGANVLTF	TGTGCCAGCAGATTATCGTCTGGGGCCAACGTCCTGACTTTC